A selection of T cell receptor beta chains follows, all from one sample in a study of cytomegalovirus exposure and HLA in healthy donors. Method: immunoSEQ multiplex PCR; TCRdb's copy keeps in-frame clones and lacks some. The sample lists 55,000 or so clones, approximately 80% occurring once. The sequencing sample was made of PBMCs. These receptors all come from a female donor in good health and CMV-seronegative. Each CDR3 is given with its conserved first and last residue. The D gene is left open where the match is weak. Only some rows state a clone size, as once, few, many or a class for expanded clones.

V: TRBV5-5; D: -; size: few; J: TRBJ1-1; CDR3: CASSEQGEVNTEAFF; DNA: TGTGCCAGCAGCGAACAGGGAGAGGTGAACACTGAAGCTTTCTTT
V: TRBV6-5; D: TRBD1; size: -; J: TRBJ1-5; CDR3: CASSYSGTGGGQPQHF; DNA: TGTGCCAGCAGTTACTCGGGGACAGGGGGCGGACAGCCCCAGCATTTT
V: TRBV4-1; D: -; size: -; J: TRBJ2-7; CDR3: CASSPFPYYEQYF; DNA: TGCGCCAGCAGCCCTTTCCCCTACTACGAGCAGTACTTC
V: TRBV7-2; D: -; size: -; J: TRBJ1-1; CDR3: CASSLVAGKNTEAFF; DNA: TGTGCCAGCAGCTTAGTAGCAGGGAAGAACACTGAAGCTTTCTTT
V: TRBV9; D: -; size: -; J: TRBJ2-7; CDR3: CASSVGQDTYEQYF; DNA: TGTGCCAGCAGCGTAGGACAGGACACCTACGAGCAGTACTTC
V: TRBV4-2; D: TRBD2; size: -; J: TRBJ2-1; CDR3: CASTKGSGGATYNEQFF; DNA: TGTGCCAGCACCAAGGGTAGCGGGGGGGCAACGTACAATGAGCAGTTCTTC
V: TRBV27; D: TRBD1; size: -; J: TRBJ1-1; CDR3: CASSLSTGARYTEAFF; DNA: TGTGCCAGCAGTTTATCGACAGGGGCTAGGTACACTGAAGCTTTCTTT
V: TRBV4-2; D: TRBD1; size: -; J: TRBJ1-2; CDR3: CASSPEGTVAYGYTF; DNA: TGTGCCAGCAGCCCGGAGGGGACAGTCGCTTATGGCTACACCTTC
V: TRBV27; D: -; size: -; J: TRBJ1-5; CDR3: CASSHRSQPQHF; DNA: TGTGCCAGCAGTCACCGTTCACAACCCCAGCATTTT
V: TRBV5-1; D: TRBD1; size: -; J: TRBJ1-2; CDR3: CASSLRDRGRGYTF; DNA: TGCGCCAGCAGCTTGAGGGACAGGGGACGCGGCTACACCTTC
V: TRBV13; D: -; size: -; J: TRBJ1-6; CDR3: CASRPTGDNSPLHF; DNA: TGTGCCAGCAGGCCGACAGGAGATAATTCACCCCTCCACTTT
V: TRBV19; D: TRBD1; size: -; J: TRBJ1-1; CDR3: CASSAGQRGARTEAFF; DNA: TGTGCCAGTAGTGCGGGACAGAGGGGGGCACGCACTGAAGCTTTCTTT
V: TRBV4-1; D: -; size: -; J: TRBJ1-4; CDR3: CASSQVGRRRGEKLFF; DNA: TGCGCCAGCAGCCAAGTAGGCAGGCGGAGGGGTGAAAAACTGTTTTTT
V: TRBV5-5; D: TRBD1; size: -; J: TRBJ2-2; CDR3: CASSHGQGNTGELFF; DNA: TGTGCCAGCAGCCACGGACAGGGGAACACCGGGGAGCTGTTTTTT
V: TRBV6-5; D: -; size: -; J: TRBJ1-1; CDR3: CASSYEPGIVYTEAFF; DNA: TGTGCCAGCAGTTACGAGCCAGGGATTGTATATACTGAAGCTTTCTTT
V: TRBV2; D: -; size: -; J: TRBJ1-4; CDR3: CASSDGGLNEKLFF; DNA: TGTGCCAGCAGTGACGGGGGGCTTAATGAAAAACTGTTTTTT
V: TRBV2; D: TRBD1; size: -; J: TRBJ1-6; CDR3: CASSGQGTYNSPLHF; DNA: TGTGCCAGCAGTGGACAGGGGACCTATAATTCACCCCTCCACTTT
V: TRBV29-1; D: -; size: -; J: TRBJ2-3; CDR3: CSVVEDPRGGAQYF; DNA: TGCAGCGTTGTGGAGGACCCCCGAGGGGGAGCGCAGTATTTT
V: TRBV4-1; D: -; size: -; J: TRBJ1-5; CDR3: CASSPGTPVQPQHF; DNA: TGCGCCAGCAGCCCCGGGACACCAGTTCAGCCCCAGCATTTT
V: TRBV7-2; D: TRBD2; size: -; J: TRBJ2-7; CDR3: CATQVAGRTYEQYF; DNA: TGTGCGACGCAAGTAGCGGGGAGAACCTACGAGCAGTACTTC
V: TRBV5-1; D: -; size: once; J: TRBJ1-1; CDR3: CASSLMGGPNTEAFF; DNA: TGCGCCAGCAGCTTGATGGGGGGACCGAACACTGAAGCTTTCTTT
V: TRBV19; D: TRBD1; size: -; J: TRBJ1-6; CDR3: CASNALTGGLSPLHF; DNA: TGTGCCAGCAACGCCCTAACAGGGGGGCTCTCACCCCTCCACTTT
V: TRBV6-1; D: TRBD2; size: -; J: TRBJ2-7; CDR3: CASSEGTSGSYGQYF; DNA: TGTGCCAGCAGTGAAGGGACTAGCGGCTCCTACGGGCAGTACTTC